Presented here are 25 T cell receptor beta chains from one specimen sequenced in a study of cytomegalovirus exposure and HLA in healthy donors. PCR amplification relied on 60 Vbeta primers (plus 13 Jbeta primers). The table came from immunoSEQ multiplex PCR; TCRdb's copy has only in-frame clones and leaves some out. The data hold approximately 190,000 clones, with 77% observed a single time. The sequencing input was PBMCs. Receptors originate from a woman aged 30 to 39 in good health and CMV-seropositive.

J is TRBJ1-6 and V is TRBV25-1; D is unresolved. V shed 3 bases and J shed 10 bases, with 10 bases lying between them. The CDR3 totals 13 residues. Germline V lookup: CDR1 MGHDK, CDR2 SYGVNS. CDR3 in DNA: TGTGCCAGCAGTGACCTACCGGGATCACCCCTCCACTTT. It is translated as CASSDLPGSPLHF.

This clone was detected only a few times. The chain joins TRBV7-9 to TRBJ2-5; D not certain. Trimming took 2 bases from V and 1 from J, leaving 5 bases between them. The CDR3 is 13 amino acids. Germline V gene data show CDR1 as SEHNR and CDR2 as FQNEAQ (reference sequence). This chain's CDR3 is CASSLLVQETQYF. The CDR3 DNA is TGTGCCAGCAGCTTACTAGTCCAAGAGACCCAGTACTTC.

V and J are TRBV11-2 and TRBJ1-6; unclear D gene. V gave up 1 base and J gave up 0 bases, with 4 bases separating them. CDR1 SGHAT and CDR2 FQNNGV come from the germline V gene. This CDR3 comprises 15 residues. CDR3 sequence reads: CASSLVRSYNSPLHF. CDR3 in DNA: TGTGCCAGCAGCTTAGTGCGCTCCTATAATTCACCCCTCCACTTT. The full variable domain, completed using reference TRBV11-2 and TRBJ1-6, is EAGVAQSPRYKIIEKRQSVAFWCNPISGHATLYWYQQILGQGPKLLIQFQNNGVVDDSQLPKDRFSAERLKGVDSTLKIQPAKLEDSAVYLCASSLVRSYNSPLHFGNGTRLTVT.

The gene calls are TRBV6-1 and TRBJ1-1; D is undetermined. Germline V gene sequence: CDR1 MNHNS, CDR2 SASEGT. The CDR3 runs to 13 residues. The V gene lost 2 bases and the J gene lost 4 bases, with 8 bases spanning the gap. The CDR3 reads CASSEHISTEAFF. In DNA, the CDR3 is TGTGCCAGCAGTGAACACATCTCCACTGAAGCTTTCTTT.

There are a few counts of this clone. This chain uses TRBV6-5 with TRBJ1-1, with a tentative D call TRBD1 (5 bases). The CDR3 covers 13 residues. Trimming took 6 bases from V and 7 from J, leaving 15 bases between them. Germline assignment: CDR1 MNHEY and CDR2 SVGAGI. The CDR3 sequence is CASSHKTAREAFF. CDR3 sequence (DNA): TGTGCCAGCAGCCATAAGACAGCCCGTGAAGCTTTCTTT.

The chain couples TRBV14 to TRBJ2-1; perhaps TRBD1 as D (5 bases). This CDR3 has 16 amino acids. The V gene's germline CDR1 is SGHDN and CDR2 FVKESK. The V gene lost 2 bases and the J gene lost 5 bases, with 16 bases spanning the gap. CDR3 bases: TGTGCCAGCAGCCAAACCTCCCAATGGGGCCACAATGAGCAGTTCTTC. It codes for CASSQTSQWGHNEQFF.

The chain is built from TRBV7-3 and TRBJ1-2; D is undetermined. The CDR3 totals 15 residues. Germline V gene data show CDR1 as SGHTA and CDR2 as FQGTGA. V gave up 1 base and J gave up 2 bases, with 11 bases separating them. The CDR3 DNA sequence: TGTGCCAGCAGCTTAATTGCAGGCATCAACTATGGCTACACCTTC. Protein sequence: CASSLIAGINYGYTF.

The genes are TRBV4-1 and TRBJ2-7; D might be TRBD1 (6 bases). The V gene lost 0 bases and the J gene lost 3 bases, with 12 bases spanning the gap. CDR3 size: 15 residues. The germline V gene encodes CDR1 MGHRA and CDR2 YSYEKL. The CDR3 DNA reads TGCGCCAGCAGCCAAGAACAGGGTACGTACTACGAGCAGTACTTC. Protein product: CASSQEQGTYYEQYF.

The V call is TRBV5-1, the J call TRBJ2-1; TRBD2 matches 9 bases. Germline trimming cut 0 bases from V and 9 bases from J; bases unmatched to any gene: 10. The germline V gene encodes CDR1 SGHRS and CDR2 YFSETQ. The CDR3 has 16 amino acids. CDR3: CASSLVLGGRAGEQFF. The CDR3 bases are TGCGCCAGCAGCTTGGTTCTTGGCGGGAGGGCCGGTGAGCAGTTCTTC.

This sequence joins TRBV20-1 and TRBJ2-1, with D uncertain. The CDR3 has 11 amino acids. Trimming removed 2 bases at V and 5 bases at J, with 4 bases between. In germline, CDR1 is DFQATT, CDR2 SNEGSKA (reference sequence). DNA for the CDR3: TGCAGTGCTAGAACAGACAATGAGCAGTTCTTC. This codes for CSARTDNEQFF.

This clone has only one observation. The V gene is TRBV6-5, the J gene TRBJ2-7, with 12 positions matching TRBD1. From germline, CDR1 is MNHEY and CDR2 SVGAGI. The CDR3 totals 14 residues. Trimming removed 6 bases from V and 7 bases from J; junction bases left unmatched: 7. CDR3 amino acids: CASRTGTGGGEQYF. DNA of the CDR3: TGTGCCAGCAGAACCGGGACAGGGGGCGGGGAGCAGTACTTC.

The chain is built from TRBV28 and TRBJ1-5, with a tentative D call TRBD1 (5 bases). The CDR3 runs 15 residues. V dropped 1 base and J dropped 6 bases, with 13 bases sitting between them. The V gene's germline CDR1 is MDHEN and CDR2 SYDVKM. CDR3 sequence reads: CASSLLPGMGQPQHF. The CDR3, as DNA: TGTGCCAGCAGTTTATTGCCAGGGATGGGTCAGCCCCAGCATTTT.

V gene TRBV7-9 combines with J gene TRBJ2-7, with 9 bases lining up with TRBD2. Germline CDR1 is SEHNR and CDR2 is FQNEAQ (reference sequence). J lost 6 bases, V lost 3 bases, and 9 bases had no gene match. The CDR3 contains 15 residues. CDR3 in DNA: TGTGCCAGCAGCTTTTTTGTGCGCGGGGGGGGCGAGCAGTACTTC. It is translated as CASSFFVRGGGEQYF. The variable domain in full, completed from reference TRBV7-9 and TRBJ2-7, reads DTGVSQNPRHKITKRGQNVTFRCDPISEHNRLYWYRQTLGQGPEFLTYFQNEAQLEKSRLLSDRFSAERPKGSFSTLEIQRTEQGDSAMYLCASSFFVRGGGEQYFGPGTRLTVT.

The gene calls are TRBV2 and TRBJ2-2, with TRBD1 identical over 7 bases. This CDR3 is built from 14 residues. From germline, CDR1 is SNHLY and CDR2 FYNNEI. V was pared by 6 bases and J by 0 bases, with 1 base of the junction left unmatched. The CDR3: CASRGQPNTGELFF. The CDR3 bases are TGTGCCAGCAGGGGACAGCCGAACACCGGGGAGCTGTTTTTT.

The rearrangement joins TRBV5-1 to TRBJ2-2; TRBD2 aligns across 7 bases. This CDR3 is 14 amino acids long. The junction had 3 bases not matched to a gene; V was cut back by 6 bases and J by 1 base. CDR1 is SGHRS and CDR2 is YFSETQ in the germline V gene. In nucleotides, the CDR3 is TGCGCCAGCAACTGGGGGGGGAACACCGGGGAGCTGTTTTTT. Translation gives CASNWGGNTGELFF. Full variable domain (remainder filled in from reference TRBV5-1 and TRBJ2-2): KAGVTQTPRYLIKTRGQQVTLSCSPISGHRSVSWYQQTPGQGLQFLFEYFSETQRNKGNFPGRFSGRQFSNSRSEMNVSTLELGDSALYLCASNWGGNTGELFFGEGSRLTVL.

The chain employs TRBV6-1 and TRBJ1-5; TRBD1 matches at 7 bases. This CDR3 region has 15 residues. CDR1 is MNHNS, CDR2 SASEGT, per germline. The ends lost 6 bases at V and 7 bases at J; junction bases unmatched: 12. The CDR3 here is CASSYTLTGNQPQHF. For the CDR3, the DNA is TGTGCCAGCAGCTATACCTTGACAGGGAACCAGCCCCAGCATTTT.

CDR3 region: CASSWPGGRNTDTQYF. The CDR3 DNA sequence: TGTGCCAGCAGCTGGCCCGGCGGGCGGAACACAGATACGCAGTATTTT. V gene TRBV5-8 combines with J gene TRBJ2-3; tentatively, D is TRBD2 (5 bases). Trimming cost V 3 bases and J 2 bases, with 16 bases left between them. CDR3 length: 16 residues. Germline lookup yields CDR1 SGHTS and CDR2 YDEGEE.

The chain carries TRBV4-1 and TRBJ1-6; D might be TRBD1 (6 bases). Per the germline V gene, CDR1 is MGHRA and CDR2 is YSYEKL. The length of the CDR3 is 16 residues. V gave up 4 bases and J gave up 5 bases, with 15 bases separating them. In DNA, the CDR3 is TGCGCCAGCAGCCCAGGGGCAAATAACGATAATTCACCCCTCCACTTT. Protein sequence: CASSPGANNDNSPLHF.

This rearrangement joins TRBV5-6 to TRBJ2-5, with a tentative D call TRBD2 (5 bases). CDR1 is SGHDT and CDR2 is YYEEEE in the germline V gene. V lost 3 bases and J lost 5, with 8 bases in between. This CDR3 comprises 12 residues. CDR3 DNA sequence: TGTGCCAGCAGCTGGGGAGTTGAGACCCAGTACTTC. Its translation: CASSWGVETQYF.

This clone was observed a few times. The chain employs TRBV11-3 and TRBJ2-1; TRBD2 matches at 9 bases. Germline lookup yields CDR1 SGHNT and CDR2 YENEEA. This CDR3 contains 19 residues. V trimming: 0 bases; J trimming: 4 bases; junction bases outside the gene matches: 13. The CDR3 DNA reads as TGTGCCAGCAGCTTAGATGGCAGAGTGACTAGCGGCTTGTACAATGAGCAGTTCTTC. This translates into CASSLDGRVTSGLYNEQFF.

J is TRBJ1-1 and V is TRBV2, with D uncertain. The CDR3 covers 14 residues. Germline V lookup: CDR1 SNHLY, CDR2 FYNNEI. V lost 5 bases, J lost 1 base, and 11 bases lay in between. In DNA, the CDR3 is TGTGCCAGCAGTATCGATTCGGGGAACACTGAAGCTTTCTTT. Its protein is CASSIDSGNTEAFF.

CDR3 nucleotides: TGTGCCAGCAGTTTCCCGCGGACAGGGGGAGGTAGCTATGGCTACACCTTC. This encodes CASSFPRTGGGSYGYTF. This chain uses TRBV28 with TRBJ1-2; 10 bases are shared with TRBD1. CDR1 and CDR2 (germline): MDHEN, SYDVKM. The CDR3 has 17 residues. The junction had 11 bases not matched to a gene; V was cut back by 3 bases and J by 4 bases.

This clone was seen once. The chain's CDR3 is CAWSQGFYQPQHF. DNA of the CDR3: TGTGCCTGGAGCCAGGGGTTTTATCAGCCCCAGCATTTT. The chain links TRBV30 to TRBJ1-5, with D maybe TRBD1 (6 bases). CDR1 is GTSNPN, CDR2 SVGIG, per germline (reference sequence). The CDR3 contains 13 residues. The germline V and J ends were trimmed by 3 bases and 5 bases, with 11 bases remaining between them.

The chain links TRBV6-6 to TRBJ2-7; no reliable D call. V lost 2 bases, J lost 5 bases, and 13 bases lay in between. From germline, CDR1 is MNHNY and CDR2 SVGAGI (reference sequence). CDR3 length: 14 amino acids. This chain's CDR3 is CASSYGSLIDEQYF. In nucleotides, the CDR3 is TGTGCCAGCAGTTACGGTTCCCTAATCGACGAGCAGTACTTC.

The chain combines TRBV28 with TRBJ2-7; 7 bases match TRBD2. The CDR3 spans 12 residues. V lost 3 bases to trimming and J lost 6 bases; unmatched junction nucleotides: 2. Per germline, CDR1 MDHEN and CDR2 SYDVKM. CDR3 DNA: TGTGCCAGCAGTTTGGGGGGGGGCGAGCAGTACTTC. Translating gives CASSLGGGEQYF.